This T cell receptor beta chain emerged from a study of human T cells and chemical hapten exposure. Via MiXCR, TCRdb re-called the RACE reads, giving one row per CDR3 protein. This table holds about 110,000 distinct CDR3 sequences, 30% to 35% found once. Concerning this clonotype itself: Its antigen remains unidentified.

Time point indicated: patch test 3, about 24 weeks after DPC sensitization. Sample treatment: therapeutic diphenylcyclopropenone sensitization with weekly scalp DPC. Study-level findings and limits: PT1 expanded TCR counts and patch test score were linked, and their correlation was positive.

CDR1 and CDR2 (germline): SGHTA, FQGNSA. The V and J ends lost 5 bases and 3 bases respectively, with 5 bases between them. The CDR3 is 12 residues long. The rearrangement joins TRBV7-2 to TRBJ1-5; D gene ambiguous. Material: whole blood, obtained in connection with sensitization to the hapten diphenylcyclopropenone (DPC). This sequence was found in a man aged 35-49 years with alopecia areata. Some clones in this sample may be carry-over from other donors' samples. CDR3 residues: CASSLNNQPQHF. CDR3 DNA: TGTGCCAGCAGCCTAAACAATCAGCCCCAGCATTTT.